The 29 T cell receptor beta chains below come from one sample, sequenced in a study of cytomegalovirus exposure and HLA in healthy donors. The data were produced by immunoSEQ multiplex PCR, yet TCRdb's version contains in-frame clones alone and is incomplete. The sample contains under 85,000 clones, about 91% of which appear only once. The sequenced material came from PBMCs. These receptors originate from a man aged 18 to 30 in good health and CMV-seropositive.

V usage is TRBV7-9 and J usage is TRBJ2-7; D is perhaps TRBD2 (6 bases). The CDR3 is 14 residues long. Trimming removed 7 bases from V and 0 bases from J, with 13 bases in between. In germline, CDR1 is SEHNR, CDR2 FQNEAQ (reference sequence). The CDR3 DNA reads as TGTGCCAGCACCTCGGGAGTCCCCTCCTACGAGCAGTACTTC. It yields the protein CASTSGVPSYEQYF.

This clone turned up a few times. The CDR3 DNA follows: TGTGCCACCAGCAGAGATCGGGAGACCCAGTACTTC. Translation: CATSRDRETQYF. V and J are TRBV15 and TRBJ2-5; D call uncertain. CDR1 LNHNV and CDR2 YYDKDF come from the germline V gene (reference sequence). This CDR3 is 12 amino acids long. Deletions cut 0 bases from V and 5 bases from J, with 4 bases between. Using reference TRBV15 and TRBJ2-5 for the parts outside the CDR3, the full variable domain is DAMVIQNPRYQVTQFGKPVTLSCSQTLNHNVMYWYQQKSSQAPKLLFHYYDKDFNNEADTPDNFQSRRPNTSFCFLDIRSPGLGDTAMYLCATSRDRETQYFGPGTRLLVL.

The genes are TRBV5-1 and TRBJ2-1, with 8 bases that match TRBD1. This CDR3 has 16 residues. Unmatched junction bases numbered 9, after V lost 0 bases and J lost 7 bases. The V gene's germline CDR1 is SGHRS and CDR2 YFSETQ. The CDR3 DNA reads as TGCGCCAGCAGCTTGGTTGTTGGGGGACAGGTGAATGAGCAGTTCTTC. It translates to CASSLVVGGQVNEQFF. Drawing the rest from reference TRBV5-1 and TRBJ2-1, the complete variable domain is KAGVTQTPRYLIKTRGQQVTLSCSPISGHRSVSWYQQTPGQGLQFLFEYFSETQRNKGNFPGRFSGRQFSNSRSEMNVSTLELGDSALYLCASSLVVGGQVNEQFFGPGTRLTVL.

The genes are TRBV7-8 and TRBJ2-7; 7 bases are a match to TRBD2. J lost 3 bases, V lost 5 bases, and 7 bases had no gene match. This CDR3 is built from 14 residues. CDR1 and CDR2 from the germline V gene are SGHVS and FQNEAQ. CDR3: CASSPRGSLYEQYF. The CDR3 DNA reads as TGTGCCAGCAGCCCCCGCGGGAGTCTCTACGAGCAGTACTTC.

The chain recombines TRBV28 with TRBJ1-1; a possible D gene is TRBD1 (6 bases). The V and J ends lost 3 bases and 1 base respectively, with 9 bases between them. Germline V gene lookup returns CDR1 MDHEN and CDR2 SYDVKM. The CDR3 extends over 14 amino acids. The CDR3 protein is CASSLTGGNTEAFF. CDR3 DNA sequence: TGTGCCAGCAGTTTGACAGGAGGGAACACTGAAGCTTTCTTT.

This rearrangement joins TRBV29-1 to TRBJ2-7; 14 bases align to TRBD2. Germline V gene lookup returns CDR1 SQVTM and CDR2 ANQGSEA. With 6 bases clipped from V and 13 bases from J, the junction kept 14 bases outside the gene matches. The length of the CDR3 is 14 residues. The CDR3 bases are TGCAGCGTCCCTTCCACCGGGACTAGCGGGAGAAGATACTTC. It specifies CSVPSTGTSGRRYF.

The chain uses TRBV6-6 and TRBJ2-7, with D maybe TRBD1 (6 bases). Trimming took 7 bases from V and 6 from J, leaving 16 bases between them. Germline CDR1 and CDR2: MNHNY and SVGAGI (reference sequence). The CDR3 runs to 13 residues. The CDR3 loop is CASTQGPESEQYF. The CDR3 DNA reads TGTGCCAGCACCCAGGGGCCCGAATCCGAGCAGTACTTC.

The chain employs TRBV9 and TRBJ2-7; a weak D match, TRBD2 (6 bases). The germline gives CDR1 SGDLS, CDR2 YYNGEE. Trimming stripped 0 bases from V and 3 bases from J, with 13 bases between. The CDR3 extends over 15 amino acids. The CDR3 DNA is TGTGCCAGCAGCGTAGGACCGGGAGCGAACTACGAGCAGTACTTC. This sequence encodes CASSVGPGANYEQYF.

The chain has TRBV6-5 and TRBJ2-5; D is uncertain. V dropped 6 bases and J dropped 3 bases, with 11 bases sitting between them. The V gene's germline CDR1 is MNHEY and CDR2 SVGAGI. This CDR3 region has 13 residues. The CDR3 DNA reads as TGTGCCAGCAGCTCCTTTGGAGAAGAGACCCAGTACTTC. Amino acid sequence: CASSSFGEETQYF.

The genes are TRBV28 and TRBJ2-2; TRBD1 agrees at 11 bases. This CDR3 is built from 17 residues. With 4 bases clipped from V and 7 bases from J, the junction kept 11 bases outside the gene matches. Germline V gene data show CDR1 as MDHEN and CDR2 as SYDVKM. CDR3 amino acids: CASSSTGTGGGIGELFF. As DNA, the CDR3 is TGTGCCAGCAGTTCCACCGGGACAGGGGGAGGTATCGGGGAGCTGTTTTTT. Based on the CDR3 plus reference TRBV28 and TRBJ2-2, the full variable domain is DVKVTQSSRYLVKRTGEKVFLECVQDMDHENMFWYRQDPGLGLRLIYFSYDVKMKEKGDIPEGYSVSREKKERFSLILESASTNQTSMYLCASSSTGTGGGIGELFFGEGSRLTVL.

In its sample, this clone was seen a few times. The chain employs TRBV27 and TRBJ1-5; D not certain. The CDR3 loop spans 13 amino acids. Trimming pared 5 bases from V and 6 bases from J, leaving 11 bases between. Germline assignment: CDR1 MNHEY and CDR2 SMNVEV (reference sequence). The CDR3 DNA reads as TGTGCCAGCAGTAGAGACCGGAGTCAGCCCCAGCATTTT. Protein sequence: CASSRDRSQPQHF.

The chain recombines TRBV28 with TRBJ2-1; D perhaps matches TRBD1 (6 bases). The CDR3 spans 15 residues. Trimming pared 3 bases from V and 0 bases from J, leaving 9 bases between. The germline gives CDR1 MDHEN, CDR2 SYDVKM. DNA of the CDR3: TGTGCCAGCAGTTTGGGGGACAACTCCTACAATGAGCAGTTCTTC. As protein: CASSLGDNSYNEQFF.

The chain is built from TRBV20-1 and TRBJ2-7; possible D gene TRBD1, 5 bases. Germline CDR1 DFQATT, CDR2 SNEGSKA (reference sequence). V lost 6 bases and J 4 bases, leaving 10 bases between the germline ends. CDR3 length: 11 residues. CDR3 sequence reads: CSAAGYYEQYF. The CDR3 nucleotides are TGCAGTGCCGCAGGGTATTACGAGCAGTACTTC.

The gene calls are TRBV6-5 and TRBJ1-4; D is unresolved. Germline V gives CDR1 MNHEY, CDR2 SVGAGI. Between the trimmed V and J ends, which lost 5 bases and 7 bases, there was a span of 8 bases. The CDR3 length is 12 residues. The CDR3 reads CASSAGFEKLFF. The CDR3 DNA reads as TGTGCCAGCAGTGCGGGGTTTGAAAAACTGTTTTTT.

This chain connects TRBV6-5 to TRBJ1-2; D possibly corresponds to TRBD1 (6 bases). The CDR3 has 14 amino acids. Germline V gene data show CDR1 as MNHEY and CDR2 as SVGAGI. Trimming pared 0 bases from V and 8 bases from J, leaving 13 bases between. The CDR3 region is CASSYSGTINGYTF. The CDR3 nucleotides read TGTGCCAGCAGTTACTCGGGGACAATCAACGGCTACACCTTC.

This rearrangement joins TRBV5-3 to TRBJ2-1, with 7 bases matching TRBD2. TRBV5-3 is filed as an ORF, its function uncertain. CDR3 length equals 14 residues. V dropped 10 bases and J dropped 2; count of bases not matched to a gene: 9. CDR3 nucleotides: TGTGCCCCGATGGGGGGGGAAGCCTACAATGAGCAGTTCTTC. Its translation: CAPMGGEAYNEQFF.

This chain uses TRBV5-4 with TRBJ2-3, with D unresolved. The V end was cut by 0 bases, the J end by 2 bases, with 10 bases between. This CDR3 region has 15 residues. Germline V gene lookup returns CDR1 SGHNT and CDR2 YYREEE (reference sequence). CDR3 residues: CASSLGQTNTDTQYF. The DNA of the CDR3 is TGTGCCAGCAGCTTGGGTCAGACAAACACAGATACGCAGTATTTT.

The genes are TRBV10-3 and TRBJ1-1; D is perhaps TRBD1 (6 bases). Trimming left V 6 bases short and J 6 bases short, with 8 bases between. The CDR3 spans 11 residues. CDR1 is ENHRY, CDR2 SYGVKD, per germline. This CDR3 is CAIRQGAEAFF. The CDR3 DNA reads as TGTGCCATCAGACAGGGAGCTGAAGCTTTCTTT.

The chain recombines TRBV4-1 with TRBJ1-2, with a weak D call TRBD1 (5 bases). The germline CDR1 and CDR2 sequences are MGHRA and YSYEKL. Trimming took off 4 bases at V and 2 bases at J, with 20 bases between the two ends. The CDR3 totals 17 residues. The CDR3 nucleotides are TGCGCCAGCAGCCTCTACAAAGAGGGAGGGGTCAACTATGGCTACACCTTC. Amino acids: CASSLYKEGGVNYGYTF.

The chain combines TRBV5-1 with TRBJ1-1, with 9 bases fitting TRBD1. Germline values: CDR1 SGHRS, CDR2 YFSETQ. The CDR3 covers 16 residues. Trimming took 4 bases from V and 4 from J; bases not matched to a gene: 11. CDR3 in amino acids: CASSRVGTGQITEAFF. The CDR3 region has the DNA TGCGCCAGCAGCCGAGTCGGGACAGGGCAGATCACTGAAGCTTTCTTT.

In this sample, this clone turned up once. The CDR3 sequence: CAGDAGRGDYNEQFF. The CDR3 DNA sequence: TGTGCCGGTGATGCCGGCAGGGGTGACTACAATGAGCAGTTCTTC. This chain connects TRBV30 to TRBJ2-1, with D possibly being TRBD1 (6 bases). V shed 8 bases and J shed 3 bases, with 20 bases lying between them. CDR1 is GTSNPN, CDR2 SVGIG, per germline (reference sequence). The CDR3 is 15 residues long.

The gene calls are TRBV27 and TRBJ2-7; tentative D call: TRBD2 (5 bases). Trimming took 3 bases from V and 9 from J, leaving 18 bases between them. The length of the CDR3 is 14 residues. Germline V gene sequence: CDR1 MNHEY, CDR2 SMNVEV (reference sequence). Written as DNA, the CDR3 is TGTGCCAGCAGTTTTGAGCCTCTAGCTGATCGGCAGTACTTC. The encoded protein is CASSFEPLADRQYF.

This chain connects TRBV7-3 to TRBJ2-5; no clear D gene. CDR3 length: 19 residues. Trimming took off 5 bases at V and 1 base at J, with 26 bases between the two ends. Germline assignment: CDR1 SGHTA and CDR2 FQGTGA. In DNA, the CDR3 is TGTGCCAGCAGCCCGGAGAAAGGTTTAAGATTTCCTGTCCAAGAGACCCAGTACTTC. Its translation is CASSPEKGLRFPVQETQYF. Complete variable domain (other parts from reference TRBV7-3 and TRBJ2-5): GAGVSQTPSNKVTEKGKYVELRCDPISGHTALYWYRQSLGQGPEFLIYFQGTGAADDSGLPNDRFFAVRPEGSVSTLKIQRTERGDSAVYLCASSPEKGLRFPVQETQYFGPGTRLLVL.

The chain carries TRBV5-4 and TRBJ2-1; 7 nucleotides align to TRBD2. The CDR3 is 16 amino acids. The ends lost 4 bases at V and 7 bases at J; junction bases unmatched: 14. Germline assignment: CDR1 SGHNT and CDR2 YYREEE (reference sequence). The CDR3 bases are TGTGCCAGCAGCCCCCCCGGGGCGGGAGCGGCGAATGAGCAGTTCTTC. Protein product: CASSPPGAGAANEQFF.

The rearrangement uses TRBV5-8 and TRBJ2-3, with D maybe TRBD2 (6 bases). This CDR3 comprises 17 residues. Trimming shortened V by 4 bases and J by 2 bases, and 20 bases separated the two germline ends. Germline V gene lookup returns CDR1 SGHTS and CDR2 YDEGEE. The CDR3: CASSDGTHGSFTDTQYF. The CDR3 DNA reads TGTGCCAGCAGCGATGGGACTCACGGTTCCTTCACAGATACGCAGTATTTT.

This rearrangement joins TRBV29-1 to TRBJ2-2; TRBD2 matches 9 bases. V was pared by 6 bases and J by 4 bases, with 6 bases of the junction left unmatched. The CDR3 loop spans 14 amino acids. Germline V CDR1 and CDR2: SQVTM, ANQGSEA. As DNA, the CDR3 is TGCAGCGTAAAGACTAGCGGAGGCACCGGGGAGCTGTTTTTT. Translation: CSVKTSGGTGELFF.

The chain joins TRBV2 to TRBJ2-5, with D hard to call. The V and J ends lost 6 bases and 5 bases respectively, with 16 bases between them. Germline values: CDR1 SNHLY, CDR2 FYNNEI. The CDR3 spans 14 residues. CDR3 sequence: CASSLLTSAETQYF. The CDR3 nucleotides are TGTGCCAGCAGCCTCTTGACTTCGGCGGAGACCCAGTACTTC. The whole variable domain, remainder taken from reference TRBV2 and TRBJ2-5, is EPEVTQTPSHQVTQMGQEVILRCVPISNHLYFYWYRQILGQKVEFLVSFYNNEISEKSEIFDDQFSVERPDGSNFTLKIRSTKLEDSAMYFCASSLLTSAETQYFGPGTRLLVL.

The CDR3 sequence: CASSALTSGTEQYF. DNA of the CDR3: TGTGCCAGCAGTGCCCTGACTAGCGGGACCGAGCAGTACTTC. The chain couples TRBV6-1 to TRBJ2-7; 11 bases line up with TRBD2. Germline V gives CDR1 MNHNS, CDR2 SASEGT. V was clipped by 4 bases and J by 6 bases; unmatched bases: 5. There are 14 residues in the CDR3.

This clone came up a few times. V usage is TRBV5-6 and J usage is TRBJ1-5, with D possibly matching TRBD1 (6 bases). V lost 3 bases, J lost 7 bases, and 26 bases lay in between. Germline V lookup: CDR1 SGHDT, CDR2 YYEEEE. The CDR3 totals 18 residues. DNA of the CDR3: TGTGCCAGCAGCTCCACCCTCGGACAGACCCTAGACTACCAGCCCCAGCATTTT. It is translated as CASSSTLGQTLDYQPQHF.